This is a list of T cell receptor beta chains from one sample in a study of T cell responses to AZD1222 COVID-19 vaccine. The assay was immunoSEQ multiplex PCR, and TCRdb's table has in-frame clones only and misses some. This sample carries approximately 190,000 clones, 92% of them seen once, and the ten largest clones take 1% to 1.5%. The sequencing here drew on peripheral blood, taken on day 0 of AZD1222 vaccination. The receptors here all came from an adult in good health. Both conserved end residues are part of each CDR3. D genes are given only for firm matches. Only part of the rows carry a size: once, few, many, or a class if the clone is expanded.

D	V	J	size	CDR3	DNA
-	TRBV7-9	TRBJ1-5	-	CASSLNGYRLQHF	TGTGCCAGCAGCCTAAACGGGTATCGGCTCCAGCATTTT
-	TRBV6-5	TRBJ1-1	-	CASSSTVMNTEAFF	TGTGCCAGCAGTTCGACGGTCATGAACACTGAAGCTTTCTTT
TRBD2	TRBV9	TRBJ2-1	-	CASTPGRGAYNEQFF	TGTGCCAGCACCCCGGGGCGGGGGGCCTACAATGAGCAGTTCTTC
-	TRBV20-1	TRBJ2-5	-	CSAWGETQYF	TGCAGTGCATGGGGAGAGACCCAGTACTTC
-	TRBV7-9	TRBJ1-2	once	CASSLARDSSYTF	TGTGCCAGCAGCTTAGCGCGGGACTCCAGCTACACCTTC
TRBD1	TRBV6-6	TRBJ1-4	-	CASRWDRGPTNEKLFF	TGTGCCAGCAGATGGGACAGGGGTCCCACTAATGAAAAACTGTTTTTT
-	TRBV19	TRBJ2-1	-	CASSIRGDEQFF	TGTGCCAGTAGTATTAGGGGTGATGAGCAGTTCTTC
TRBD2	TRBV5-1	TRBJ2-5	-	CASSWRGGRQETQYF	TGCGCCAGCAGCTGGCGGGGGGGCCGGCAAGAGACCCAGTACTTC
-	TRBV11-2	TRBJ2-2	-	CASSLDRTTTGELFF	TGTGCCAGCAGCTTAGACAGGACCACCACCGGGGAGCTGTTTTTT
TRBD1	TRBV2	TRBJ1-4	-	CASSGGQGNEKLFF	TGTGCCAGCAGCGGTGGACAGGGTAATGAAAAACTGTTTTTT
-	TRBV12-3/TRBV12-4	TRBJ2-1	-	CASSSPVYNEQFF	TGTGCCAGCAGTTCCCCGGTGTACAATGAGCAGTTCTTC
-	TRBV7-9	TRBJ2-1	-	CASSSPGLSSYNEQFF	TGTGCCAGCAGCTCCCCGGGGTTAAGCTCCTACAATGAGCAGTTCTTC
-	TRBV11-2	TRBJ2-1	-	CASSLELPSYNEQFF	TGTGCCAGCAGCTTAGAGCTGCCTTCCTACAATGAGCAGTTCTTC
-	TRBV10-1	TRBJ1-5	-	CASSSGGNQPQHF	TGCGCCAGCAGTTCTGGGGGCAATCAGCCCCAGCATTTT
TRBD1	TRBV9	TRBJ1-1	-	CASSSGTGGMNTEAFF	TGTGCCAGCAGCTCCGGGACAGGGGGTATGAACACTGAAGCTTTCTTT
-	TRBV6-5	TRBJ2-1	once	CASSYPESSYNEQFF	TGTGCCAGCAGTTACCCAGAATCCTCCTACAATGAGCAGTTCTTC
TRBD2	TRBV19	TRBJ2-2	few	CASSILAGQGELFF	TGTGCCAGTAGTATACTAGCGGGGCAGGGGGAGCTGTTTTTT
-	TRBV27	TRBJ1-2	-	CASSLNGYRTGYTF	TGTGCCAGCAGTTTAAACGGGTACAGGACCGGCTACACCTTC
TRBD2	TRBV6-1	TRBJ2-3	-	CASSETTWAGGTDTQYF	TGTGCCAGCAGCGAAACAACCTGGGCGGGGGGCACAGATACGCAGTATTTT
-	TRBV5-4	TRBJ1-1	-	CASSLAGRVVTEAFF	TGTGCCAGCAGCTTGGCCGGCAGGGTCGTCACTGAAGCTTTCTTT
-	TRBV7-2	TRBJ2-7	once	CASSLRGAATYEQYF	TGTGCCAGCAGCTTGAGGGGGGCCGCCACCTACGAGCAGTACTTC
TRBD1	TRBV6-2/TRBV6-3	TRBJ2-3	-	CASSYGGQESTDTQYF	TGTGCCAGCAGTTATGGTGGACAGGAGAGCACAGATACGCAGTATTTT
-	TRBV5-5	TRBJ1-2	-	CASNGFRTAGDYGYTF	TGTGCCAGCAACGGTTTTCGGACCGCTGGGGACTATGGCTACACCTTC
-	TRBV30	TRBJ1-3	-	CAWNVASSGNTIYF	TGTGCCTGGAATGTAGCGAGCTCTGGAAACACCATATATTTT
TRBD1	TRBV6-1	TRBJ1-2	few	CASSDQSRDRVIGYTF	TGTGCCAGCAGTGACCAGTCCCGGGACAGGGTTATTGGCTACACCTTC
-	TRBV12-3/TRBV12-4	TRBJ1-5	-	CASSLTTGQPQHF	TGTGCCAGCAGTCTAACGACAGGTCAGCCCCAGCATTTT
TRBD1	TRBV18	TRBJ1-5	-	CASSPTGGNQPQHF	TGTGCCAGCTCACCCACAGGGGGCAATCAGCCCCAGCATTTT
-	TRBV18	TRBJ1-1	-	CASSAPGVETEAFF	TGTGCCAGCTCAGCACCCGGGGTTGAGACTGAAGCTTTCTTT
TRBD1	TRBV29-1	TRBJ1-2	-	CSAGQGASGYTF	TGCAGCGCTGGACAGGGGGCGTCTGGCTACACCTTC
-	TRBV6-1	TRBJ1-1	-	CASRPWTEAFF	TGTGCCAGCAGACCGTGGACTGAAGCTTTCTTT
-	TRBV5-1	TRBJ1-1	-	CASSSSGDLGTEAFF	TGCGCCAGCAGCTCTTCGGGGGACCTTGGCACTGAAGCTTTCTTT
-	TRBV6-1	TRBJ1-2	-	CASSEAFGGRGGYGYTF	TGTGCCAGCAGTGAAGCCTTTGGGGGCAGGGGAGGCTATGGCTACACCTTC
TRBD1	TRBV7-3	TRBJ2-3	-	CASSEQGARTDTQYF	TGTGCCAGCAGCGAACAGGGGGCTCGGACAGATACGCAGTATTTT
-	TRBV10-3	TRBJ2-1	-	CAISVGEVAQFF	TGTGCCATCAGTGTCGGGGAAGTGGCTCAGTTCTTC
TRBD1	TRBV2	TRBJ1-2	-	CASRKPGGYGYTF	TGTGCCAGCAGGAAGCCAGGGGGCTATGGCTACACCTTC
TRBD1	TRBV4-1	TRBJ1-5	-	CASSQDSGQGNQPQHF	TGCGCCAGCAGCCAAGATTCAGGACAGGGAAATCAGCCCCAGCATTTT
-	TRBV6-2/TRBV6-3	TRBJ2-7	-	CASSSMSRAYYEQYF	TGTGCCAGCAGTTCCATGAGCAGGGCCTACTACGAGCAGTACTTC
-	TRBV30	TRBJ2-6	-	CAWSVSGAGAGANVLTF	TGTGCCTGGAGTGTATCTGGGGCAGGGGCTGGGGCCAACGTCCTGACTTTC
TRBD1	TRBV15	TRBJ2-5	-	CATRSDRERETQYF	TGTGCCACCAGAAGTGACAGGGAGAGGGAGACCCAGTACTTC
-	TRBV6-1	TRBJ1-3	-	CASSEVPGVGNTIYF	TGTGCCAGCAGTGAAGTGCCGGGGGTTGGAAACACCATATATTTT
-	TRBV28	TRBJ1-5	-	CASSSTGVLNQPQHF	TGTGCCAGCAGTTCGACAGGAGTTCTCAATCAGCCCCAGCATTTT
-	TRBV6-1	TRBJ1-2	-	CASSEGPGHNYGYTF	TGTGCCAGCAGTGAAGGGCCGGGACATAACTATGGCTACACCTTC
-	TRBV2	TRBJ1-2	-	CASKPTGGYGYTF	TGTGCCAGCAAGCCCACTGGGGGGTATGGCTACACCTTC
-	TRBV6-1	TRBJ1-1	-	CASSEGYSPPEAFF	TGTGCCAGCAGTGAAGGGTACAGTCCCCCTGAAGCTTTCTTT
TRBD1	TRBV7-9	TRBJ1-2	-	CASSLTGNMVNGYTF	TGTGCCAGCAGCCTGACAGGGAATATGGTGAATGGCTACACCTTC
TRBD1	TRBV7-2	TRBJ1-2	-	CASSTGQGNGYTF	TGTGCCAGCAGCACTGGACAGGGGAATGGCTACACCTTC
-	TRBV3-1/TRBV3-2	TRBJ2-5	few	CASSLTGPFLAQYF	TGTGCCAGCAGCCTCACGGGACCCTTCTTGGCCCAGTACTTC
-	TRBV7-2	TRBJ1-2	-	CASSLGDLVGGYTF	TGTGCCAGCAGCTTAGGTGACCTCGTGGGGGGCTACACCTTC
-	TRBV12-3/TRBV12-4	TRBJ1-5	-	CASSQNQPQHF	TGTGCCAGCAGCCAAAATCAGCCCCAGCATTTT
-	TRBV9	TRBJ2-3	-	CASSAPPTDTQYF	TGTGCCAGCAGCGCACCACCTACAGATACGCAGTATTTT
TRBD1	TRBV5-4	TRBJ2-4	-	CASSLADREKNIQYF	TGTGCCAGCAGCTTGGCGGACAGGGAGAAAAACATTCAGTACTTC
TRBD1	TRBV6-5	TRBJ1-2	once	CASSYQEGALNGYTF	TGTGCCAGCAGTTACCAGGAGGGGGCGTTGAACGGCTACACCTTC